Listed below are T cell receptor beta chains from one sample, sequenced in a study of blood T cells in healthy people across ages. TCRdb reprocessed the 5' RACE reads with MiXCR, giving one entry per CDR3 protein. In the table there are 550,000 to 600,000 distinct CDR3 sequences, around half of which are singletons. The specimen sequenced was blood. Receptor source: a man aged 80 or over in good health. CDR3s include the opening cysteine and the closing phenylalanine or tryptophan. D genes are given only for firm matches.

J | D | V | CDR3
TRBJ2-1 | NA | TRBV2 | CASRDRDLFRDEQFF
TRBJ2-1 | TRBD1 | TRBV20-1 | CSAGGQGAANEQFF
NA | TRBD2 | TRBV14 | CASSKAGGRHEQYF
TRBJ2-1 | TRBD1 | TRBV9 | CASSARTGVNNEQFF
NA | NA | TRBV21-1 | CASSRRDRAYEQYF
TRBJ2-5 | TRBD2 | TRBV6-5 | CASSYGGEETQYF
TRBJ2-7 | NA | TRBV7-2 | CASSGGYGNEQYF
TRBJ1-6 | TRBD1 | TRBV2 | CASSKDRETNSPLHF
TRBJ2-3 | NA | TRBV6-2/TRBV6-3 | CASSYRGQLTDTQYF
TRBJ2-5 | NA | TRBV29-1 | CSVCQNLQETQYF
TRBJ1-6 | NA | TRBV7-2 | CASSLAPGANSPLHF
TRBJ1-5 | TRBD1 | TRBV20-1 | CSAKTGGNQPQHF
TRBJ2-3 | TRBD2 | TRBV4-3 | CASSQEGSAGRGDTQYF
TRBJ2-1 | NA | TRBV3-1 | CASSSGPGLGYNEQFF
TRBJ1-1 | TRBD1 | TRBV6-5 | CASSWTGGAGLNTEAFF
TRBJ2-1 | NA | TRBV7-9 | CAMAVGSYNEQFF
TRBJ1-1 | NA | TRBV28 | CASSPGVSNTEAFF
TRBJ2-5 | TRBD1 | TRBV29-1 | CSVLGTGGQDEQYF
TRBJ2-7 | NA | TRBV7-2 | CASSFGLEQYF
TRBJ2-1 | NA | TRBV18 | CASSPRGGARPMSQFF
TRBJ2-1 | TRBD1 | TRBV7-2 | CASSLQQGNEQFF
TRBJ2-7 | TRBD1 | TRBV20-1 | CSARGQGRETGAYEQYF
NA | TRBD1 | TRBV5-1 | CASSVEGQGIYEQYF
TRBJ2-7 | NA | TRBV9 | CASQRNREFSYEQYF
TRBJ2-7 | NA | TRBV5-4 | CASSLATGQNLYEQYF
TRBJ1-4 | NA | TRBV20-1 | CSASGFGNEKLFF
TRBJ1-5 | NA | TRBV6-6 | CASSPTGIANQPQHF
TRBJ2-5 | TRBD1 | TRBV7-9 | CASSPDRETQYF
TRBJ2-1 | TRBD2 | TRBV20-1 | CSAHHPWRGDNEQFF
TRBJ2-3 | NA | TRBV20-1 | CSAREGAGIITDTQYF
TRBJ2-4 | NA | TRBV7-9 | CASSLDPKNIQYF